This note documents a single T cell receptor (beta chain) sequence. The data were taken from a study of T cell changes during pregnancy in multiple sclerosis. The CDR3 is 16 residues long. Trimming took off 4 bases at V and 5 bases at J, with 21 bases between the two ends. Germline CDR1 is SGHRS and CDR2 is YFSETQ. The data were produced by immunoSEQ multiplex PCR, yet TCRdb's version contains in-frame clones alone and is incomplete. The sample has nearly 40,000 clones; around 92% are singletons. This TCR came from a female donor with multiple sclerosis, enrolled in a pregnancy study. The material was CD4+ T cells from peripheral blood mononuclear cells, obtained in the third trimester of pregnancy. The chain couples TRBV5-1 to TRBJ2-5; possible D gene TRBD2, 7 bases. CDR3 in DNA: TGCGCCAGCAGCACAAGGGGGGGCCTAACGGGGGAGACCCAGTACTTC. Protein: CASSTRGGLTGETQYF.